Listed here are 5 T cell receptor beta chains from one sample, sequenced in a study of healthy donors' naive CD4 and CD8 T cells. Each TCR library used around 0.5 ug of total RNA and a linear amplification protocol. TCRdb analysed the reads with MiXCR anew, one entry per CDR3 protein. Among 150,000 to 200,000 distinct CDR3 sequences listed, about 74% were seen once. Input material: naive CD4+ and CD8+ T cells sorted from blood, pooled from several donors. All receptors come from a pool of human donors in good health; the sample pools cells from several healthy donors.

The J gene is TRBJ1-6, the V gene TRBV5-1; D is unresolved. The CDR3 has 11 amino acids. CDR1 and CDR2 (germline): SGHRS, YFSETQ. V dropped 4 bases and J dropped 7 bases, with 3 bases sitting between them. CDR3 in DNA: TGCGCCAGCAGCGACAATTCACCCCTCCACTTT. Its translation is CASSDNSPLHF.

The chain combines TRBV29-1 with TRBJ2-5; tentatively, D is TRBD2 (5 bases). The germline V gene encodes CDR1 SQVTM and CDR2 ANQGSEA. The CDR3 has 15 amino acids. Trimming removed 5 bases at V and 2 bases at J, with 18 bases between. The CDR3 region has the DNA TGCAGCGTTATCGGACTCTCGAAGGGACAAGAGACCCAGTACTTC. Protein product: CSVIGLSKGQETQYF.

The CDR3, as DNA: TGTGCCTGGACGGGACAGGTTATCTCTGGAAACACCATATATTTT. This codes for CAWTGQVISGNTIYF. The chain joins TRBV30 to TRBJ1-3; TRBD1 matches at 8 bases. Looked up from germline, CDR1 is GTSNPN and CDR2 is SVGIG (reference sequence). This CDR3 is built from 15 residues. The trim removed 4 bases at V and 0 bases at J, leaving 5 bases unmatched.

The chain links TRBV27 to TRBJ2-7; D may match TRBD1 or TRBD2 (5 bases each). The CDR3 is 16 amino acids. In germline, CDR1 is MNHEY, CDR2 SMNVEV (reference sequence). V lost 0 bases to trimming and J lost 0 bases, with 12 bases between them. CDR3: CASSLSRGPTSYEQYF. The CDR3 DNA sequence: TGTGCCAGCAGTTTATCGAGGGGACCGACCTCCTACGAGCAGTACTTC.

This clonotype was detected a few times. This sequence joins TRBV27 and TRBJ1-1; weak D call: TRBD1 (6 bases). CDR3 length: 15 residues. CDR1 is MNHEY, CDR2 SMNVEV, per germline (reference sequence). Trimming removed 4 bases from V and 1 base from J, with 13 bases in between. CDR3 nucleotide sequence: TGTGCCAGCAGTTCCGGGACACACCCGAACACTGAAGCTTTCTTT. It specifies CASSSGTHPNTEAFF.